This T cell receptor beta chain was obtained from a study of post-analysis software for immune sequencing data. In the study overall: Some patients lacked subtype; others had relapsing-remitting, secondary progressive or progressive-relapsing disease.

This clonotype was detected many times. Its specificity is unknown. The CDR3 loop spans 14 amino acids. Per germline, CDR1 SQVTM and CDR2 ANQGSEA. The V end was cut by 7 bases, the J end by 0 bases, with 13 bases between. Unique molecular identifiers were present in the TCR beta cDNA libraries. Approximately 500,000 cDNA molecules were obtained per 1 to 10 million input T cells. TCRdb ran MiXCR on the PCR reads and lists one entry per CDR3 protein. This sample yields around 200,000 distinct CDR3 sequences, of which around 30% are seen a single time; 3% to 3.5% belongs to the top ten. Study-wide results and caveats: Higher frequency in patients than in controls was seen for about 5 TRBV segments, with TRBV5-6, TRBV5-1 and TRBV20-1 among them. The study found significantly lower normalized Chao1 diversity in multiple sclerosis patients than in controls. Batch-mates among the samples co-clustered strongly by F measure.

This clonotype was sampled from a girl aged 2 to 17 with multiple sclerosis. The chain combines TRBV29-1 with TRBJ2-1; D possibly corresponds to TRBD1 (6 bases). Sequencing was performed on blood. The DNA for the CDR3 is TGCAGCGGAAGGGGACAAGGCTCCTACAATGAGCAGTTCTTC. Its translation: CSGRGQGSYNEQFF.